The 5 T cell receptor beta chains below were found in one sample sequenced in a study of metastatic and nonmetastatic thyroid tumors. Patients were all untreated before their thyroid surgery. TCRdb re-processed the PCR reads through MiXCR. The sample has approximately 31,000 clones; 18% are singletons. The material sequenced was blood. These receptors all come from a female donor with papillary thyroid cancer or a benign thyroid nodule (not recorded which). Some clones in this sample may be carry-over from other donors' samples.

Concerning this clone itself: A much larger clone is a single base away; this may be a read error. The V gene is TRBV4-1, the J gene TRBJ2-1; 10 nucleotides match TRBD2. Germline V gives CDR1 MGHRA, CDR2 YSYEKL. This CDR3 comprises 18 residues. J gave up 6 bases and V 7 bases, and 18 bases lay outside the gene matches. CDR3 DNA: TGCGCCAGCACTAAGGGCTTAGCGGGGGGTGGGAGATTCAATGAGCAGTTCTTC. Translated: CASTKGLAGGGRFNEQFF.

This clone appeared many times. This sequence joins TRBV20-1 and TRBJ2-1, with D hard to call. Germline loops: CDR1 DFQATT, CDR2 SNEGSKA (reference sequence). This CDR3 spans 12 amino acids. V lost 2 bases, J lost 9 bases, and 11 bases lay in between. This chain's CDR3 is CSARRPNGEQFF. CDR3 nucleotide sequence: TGCAGTGCTAGACGGCCAAACGGTGAGCAGTTCTTC.

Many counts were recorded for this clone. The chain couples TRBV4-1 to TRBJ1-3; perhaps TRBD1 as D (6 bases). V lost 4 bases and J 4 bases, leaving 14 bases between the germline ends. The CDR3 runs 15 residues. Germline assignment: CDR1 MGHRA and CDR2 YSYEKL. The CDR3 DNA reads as TGCGCCAGCAGCCCCTGGACAGTTCAGGGAAACACCATATATTTT. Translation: CASSPWTVQGNTIYF.

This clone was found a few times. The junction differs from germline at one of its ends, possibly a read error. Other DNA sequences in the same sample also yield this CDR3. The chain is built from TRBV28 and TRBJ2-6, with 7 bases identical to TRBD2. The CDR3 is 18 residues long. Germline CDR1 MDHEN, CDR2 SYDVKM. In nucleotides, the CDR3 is TGTGCCAGTAGTTCTAGCGGTAGGCCGGACTCTGGGGCCAACGTCCTGACTTTC. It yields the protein CASSSSGRPDSGANVLTF.

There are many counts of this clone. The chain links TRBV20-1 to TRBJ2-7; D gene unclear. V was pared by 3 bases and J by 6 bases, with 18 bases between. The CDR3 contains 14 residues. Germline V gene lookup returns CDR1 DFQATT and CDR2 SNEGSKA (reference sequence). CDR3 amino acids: CSARSVLADTEQYF. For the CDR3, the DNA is TGCAGTGCTAGGTCGGTCCTGGCGGATACCGAGCAGTACTTC.